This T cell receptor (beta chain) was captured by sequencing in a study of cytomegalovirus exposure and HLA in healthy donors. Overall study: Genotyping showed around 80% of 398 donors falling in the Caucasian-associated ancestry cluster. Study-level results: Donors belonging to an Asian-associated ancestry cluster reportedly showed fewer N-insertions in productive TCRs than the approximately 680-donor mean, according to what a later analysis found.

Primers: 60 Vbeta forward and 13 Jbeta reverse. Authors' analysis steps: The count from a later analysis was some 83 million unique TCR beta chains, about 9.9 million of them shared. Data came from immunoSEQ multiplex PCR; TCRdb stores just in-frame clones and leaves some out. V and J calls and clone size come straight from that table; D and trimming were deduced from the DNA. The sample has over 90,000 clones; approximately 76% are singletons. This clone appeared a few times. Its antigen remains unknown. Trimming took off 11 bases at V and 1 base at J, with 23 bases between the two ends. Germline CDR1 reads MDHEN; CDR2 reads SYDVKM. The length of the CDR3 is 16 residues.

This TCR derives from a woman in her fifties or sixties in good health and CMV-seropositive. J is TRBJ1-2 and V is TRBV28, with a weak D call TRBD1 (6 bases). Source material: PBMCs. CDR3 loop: CASQFMSGASNYGYTF. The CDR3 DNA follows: TGTGCCTCCCAGTTTATGTCAGGGGCCAGTAACTATGGCTACACCTTC.